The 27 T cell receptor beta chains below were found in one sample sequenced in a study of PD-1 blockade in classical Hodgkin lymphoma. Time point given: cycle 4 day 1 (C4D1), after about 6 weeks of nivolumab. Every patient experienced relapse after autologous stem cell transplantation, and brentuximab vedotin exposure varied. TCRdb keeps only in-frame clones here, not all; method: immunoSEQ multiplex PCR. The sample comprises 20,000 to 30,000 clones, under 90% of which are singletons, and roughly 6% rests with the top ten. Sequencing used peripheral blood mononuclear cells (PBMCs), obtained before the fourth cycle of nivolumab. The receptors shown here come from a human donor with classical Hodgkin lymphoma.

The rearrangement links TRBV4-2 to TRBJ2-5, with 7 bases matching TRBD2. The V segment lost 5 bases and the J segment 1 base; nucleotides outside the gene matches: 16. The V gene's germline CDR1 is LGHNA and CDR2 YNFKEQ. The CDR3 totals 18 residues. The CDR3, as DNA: TGTGCCAGCAGCAACTCTCGGAGACTAGCTGGGCTCCAAGAGACCCAGTACTTC. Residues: CASSNSRRLAGLQETQYF.

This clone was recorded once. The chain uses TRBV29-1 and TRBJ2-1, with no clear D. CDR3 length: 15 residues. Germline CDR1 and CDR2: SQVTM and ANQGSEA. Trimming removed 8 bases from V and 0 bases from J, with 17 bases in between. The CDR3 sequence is CSFYSRTLSYNEQFF. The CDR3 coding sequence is TGCAGCTTCTACTCCAGAACTCTCTCCTACAATGAGCAGTTCTTC.

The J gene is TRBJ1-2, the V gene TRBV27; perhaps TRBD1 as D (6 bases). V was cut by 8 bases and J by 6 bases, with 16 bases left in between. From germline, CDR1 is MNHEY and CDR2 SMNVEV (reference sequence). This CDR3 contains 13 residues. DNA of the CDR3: TGTGCCAGCGGGCTCGGGGGGCCTCATGGCTACACCTTC. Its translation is CASGLGGPHGYTF.

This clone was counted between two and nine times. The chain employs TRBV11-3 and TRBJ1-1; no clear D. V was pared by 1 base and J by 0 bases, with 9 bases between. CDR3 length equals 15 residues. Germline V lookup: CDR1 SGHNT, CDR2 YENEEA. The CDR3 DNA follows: TGTGCCAGCAGCTTAGGGAACAGACTGAACACTGAAGCTTTCTTT. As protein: CASSLGNRLNTEAFF.

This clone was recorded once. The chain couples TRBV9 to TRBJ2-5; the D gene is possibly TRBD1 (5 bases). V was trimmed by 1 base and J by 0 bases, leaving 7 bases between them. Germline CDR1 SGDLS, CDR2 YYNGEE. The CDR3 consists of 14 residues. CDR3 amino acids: CASSVSRDQETQYF. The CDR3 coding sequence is TGTGCCAGCAGCGTATCCAGGGACCAAGAGACCCAGTACTTC.

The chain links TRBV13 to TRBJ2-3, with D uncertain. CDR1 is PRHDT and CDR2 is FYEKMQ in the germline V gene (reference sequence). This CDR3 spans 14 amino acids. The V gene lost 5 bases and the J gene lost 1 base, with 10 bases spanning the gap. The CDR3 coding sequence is TGTGCCAGCAGCAACAGACGGGGCACAGATACGCAGTATTTT. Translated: CASSNRRGTDTQYF.

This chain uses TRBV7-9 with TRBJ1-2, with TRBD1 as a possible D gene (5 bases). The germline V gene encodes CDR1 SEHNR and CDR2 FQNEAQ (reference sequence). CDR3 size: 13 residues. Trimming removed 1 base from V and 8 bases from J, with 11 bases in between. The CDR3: CASSLEVRGGYTF. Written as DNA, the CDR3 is TGTGCCAGCAGCTTAGAGGTACGGGGCGGCTACACCTTC.

The CDR3 reads CASSFTNTEAFF. CDR3 in DNA: TGCGCCAGCAGCTTTACGAACACTGAAGCTTTCTTT. The chain employs TRBV5-1 and TRBJ1-1; D is uncertain. V was clipped by 2 bases and J by 1 base, with 3 bases between them. The CDR3 sequence is 12 residues long. CDR1 is SGHRS and CDR2 is YFSETQ in the germline V gene.

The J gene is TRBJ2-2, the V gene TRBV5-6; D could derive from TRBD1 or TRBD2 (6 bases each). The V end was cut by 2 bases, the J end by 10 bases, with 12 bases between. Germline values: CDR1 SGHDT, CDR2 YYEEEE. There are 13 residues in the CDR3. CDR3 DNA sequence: TGTGCCAGCAGCTTAGGGGGGACGGAGGAGCTGTTTTTT. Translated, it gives CASSLGGTEELFF.

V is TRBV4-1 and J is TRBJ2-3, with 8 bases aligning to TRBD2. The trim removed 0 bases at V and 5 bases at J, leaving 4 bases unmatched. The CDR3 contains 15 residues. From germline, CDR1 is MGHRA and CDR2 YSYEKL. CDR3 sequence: CASSQESGSLDTQYF. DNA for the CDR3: TGCGCCAGCAGCCAAGAGAGCGGGAGCTTAGATACGCAGTATTTT.

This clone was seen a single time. DNA of the CDR3: TGTGCCAGCTCACCGGGGACAGGGCCGGCGGCTAATTCACCCCTCCACTTT. Amino acid sequence: CASSPGTGPAANSPLHF. This rearrangement joins TRBV18 to TRBJ1-6, with 9 bases identical to TRBD1. This CDR3 is built from 17 residues. Germline assignment: CDR1 KGHSH and CDR2 LQKENI. With V trimmed by 3 bases and J by 6 bases, 9 bases remained unmatched. Full variable domain (missing parts from reference TRBV18 and TRBJ1-6): NAGVMQNPRHLVRRRGQEARLRCSPMKGHSHVYWYRQLPEEGLKFMVYLQKENIIDESGMPKERFSAEFPKEGPSILRIQQVVRGDSAAYFCASSPGTGPAANSPLHFGNGTRLTVT.

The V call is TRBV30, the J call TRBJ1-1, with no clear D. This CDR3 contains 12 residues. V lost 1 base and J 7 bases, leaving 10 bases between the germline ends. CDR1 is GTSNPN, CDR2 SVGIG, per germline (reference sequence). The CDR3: CAWSGPTIEAFF. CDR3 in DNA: TGTGCCTGGAGTGGGCCAACGATTGAAGCTTTCTTT.

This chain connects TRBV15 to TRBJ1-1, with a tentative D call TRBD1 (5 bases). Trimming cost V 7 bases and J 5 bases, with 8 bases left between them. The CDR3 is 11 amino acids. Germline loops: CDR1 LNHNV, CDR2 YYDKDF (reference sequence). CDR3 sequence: CATMGVTEAFF. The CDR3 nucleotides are TGTGCCACCATGGGGGTGACTGAAGCTTTCTTT.

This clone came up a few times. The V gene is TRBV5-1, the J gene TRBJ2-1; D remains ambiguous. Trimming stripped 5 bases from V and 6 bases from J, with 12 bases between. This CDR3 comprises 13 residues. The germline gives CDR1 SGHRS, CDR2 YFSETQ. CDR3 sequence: CASRVALGNEQFF. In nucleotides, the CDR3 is TGCGCCAGCAGGGTCGCCTTAGGCAATGAGCAGTTCTTC.

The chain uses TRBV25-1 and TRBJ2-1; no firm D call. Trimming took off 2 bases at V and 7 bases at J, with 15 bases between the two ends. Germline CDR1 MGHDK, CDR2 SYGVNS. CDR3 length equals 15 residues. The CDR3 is CASSERDGVSNEQFF. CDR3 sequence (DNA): TGTGCCAGCAGTGAAAGGGATGGGGTTAGTAATGAGCAGTTCTTC. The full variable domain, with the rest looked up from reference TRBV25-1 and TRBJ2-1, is EADIYQTPRYLVIGTGKKITLECSQTMGHDKMYWYQQDPGMELHLIHYSYGVNSTEKGDLSSESTVSRIRTEHFPLTLESARPSHTSQYLCASSERDGVSNEQFFGPGTRLTVL.

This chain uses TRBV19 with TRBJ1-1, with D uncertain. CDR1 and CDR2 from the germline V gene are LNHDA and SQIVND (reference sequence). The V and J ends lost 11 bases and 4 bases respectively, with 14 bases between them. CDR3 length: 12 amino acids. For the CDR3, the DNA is TGTGCCTCCAACCGGAAGGGCACTGAAGCTTTCTTT. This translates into CASNRKGTEAFF.

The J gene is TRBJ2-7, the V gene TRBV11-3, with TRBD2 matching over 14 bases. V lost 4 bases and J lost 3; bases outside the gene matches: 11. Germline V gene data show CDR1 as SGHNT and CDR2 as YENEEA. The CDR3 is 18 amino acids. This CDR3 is CASSSWGLAGESIYEQYF. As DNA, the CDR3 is TGTGCCAGCAGCTCCTGGGGACTAGCGGGGGAGTCGATCTACGAGCAGTACTTC.

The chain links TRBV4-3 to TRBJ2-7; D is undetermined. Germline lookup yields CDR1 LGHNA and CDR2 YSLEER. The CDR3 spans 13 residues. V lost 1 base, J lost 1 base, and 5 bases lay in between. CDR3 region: CASSQGVSYEQYF. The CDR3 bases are TGCGCCAGCAGCCAAGGAGTTTCCTACGAGCAGTACTTC.

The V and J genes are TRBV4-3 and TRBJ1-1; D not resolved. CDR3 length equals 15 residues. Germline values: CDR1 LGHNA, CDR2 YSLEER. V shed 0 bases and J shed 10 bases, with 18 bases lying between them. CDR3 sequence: CASSQDRDPRLGAFF. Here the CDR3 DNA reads TGCGCCAGCAGCCAAGATAGAGACCCTAGACTAGGAGCTTTCTTT.

CDR3 region: CASSGGQGRYGYTF. The CDR3, as DNA: TGTGCCAGCAGTGGGGGACAGGGGCGCTATGGCTACACCTTC. This sequence joins TRBV2 and TRBJ1-2, with TRBD1 identical over 10 bases. The CDR3 has 14 amino acids. V shed 4 bases, J shed 4 bases, and the junction held 3 bases outside the gene matches. Germline V CDR1 and CDR2: SNHLY, FYNNEI.

The chain's CDR3 is CASSLEQGNEQYF. The CDR3, as DNA: TGTGCCAGCAGCTTAGAACAGGGGAACGAGCAGTACTTC. The chain uses TRBV7-7 and TRBJ2-7; TRBD1 matches 7 bases. Germline V lookup: CDR1 SSHAT, CDR2 FNYEAQ (reference sequence). With 1 base clipped from V and 5 bases from J, the junction kept 2 bases outside the gene matches. This CDR3 is 13 amino acids long.

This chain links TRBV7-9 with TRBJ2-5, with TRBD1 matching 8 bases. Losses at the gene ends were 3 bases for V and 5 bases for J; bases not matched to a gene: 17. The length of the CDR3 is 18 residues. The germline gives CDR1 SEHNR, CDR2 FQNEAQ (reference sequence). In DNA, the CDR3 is TGTGCCAGCAGCTTCGTTCCGGGACAGGCCGCCTCCCTGGAGACCCAGTACTTC. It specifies CASSFVPGQAASLETQYF.

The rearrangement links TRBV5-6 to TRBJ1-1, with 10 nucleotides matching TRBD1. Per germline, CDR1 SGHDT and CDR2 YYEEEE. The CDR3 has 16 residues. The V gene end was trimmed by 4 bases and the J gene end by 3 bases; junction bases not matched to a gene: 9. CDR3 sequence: CASSIRDRGSHTEAFF. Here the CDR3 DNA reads TGTGCCAGCAGCATCCGGGACAGGGGTTCCCACACTGAAGCTTTCTTT.

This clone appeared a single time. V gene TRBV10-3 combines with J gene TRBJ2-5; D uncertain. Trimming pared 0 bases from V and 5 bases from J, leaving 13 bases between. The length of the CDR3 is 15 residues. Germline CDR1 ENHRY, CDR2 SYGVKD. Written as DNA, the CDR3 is TGTGCCATCAGTGAGTCGAATCTTGCGACTGAGACCCAGTACTTC. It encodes CAISESNLATETQYF.

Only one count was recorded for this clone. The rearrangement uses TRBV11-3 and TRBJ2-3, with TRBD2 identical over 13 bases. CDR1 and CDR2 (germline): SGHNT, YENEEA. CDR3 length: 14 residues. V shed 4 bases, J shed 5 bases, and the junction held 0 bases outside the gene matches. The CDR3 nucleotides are TGTGCCAGCAGCTGGACTAGCGGGGGAGATACGCAGTATTTT. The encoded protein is CASSWTSGGDTQYF.

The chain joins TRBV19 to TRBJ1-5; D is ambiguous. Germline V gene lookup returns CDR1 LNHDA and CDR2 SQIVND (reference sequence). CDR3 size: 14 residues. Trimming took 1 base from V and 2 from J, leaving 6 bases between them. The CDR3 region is CASSIGARNQPQHF. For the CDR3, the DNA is TGTGCCAGTAGTATAGGCGCTCGCAATCAGCCCCAGCATTTT.

CDR3 residues: CASTTATNEKLFF. Here the CDR3 DNA reads TGTGCCAGCACCACGGCAACTAATGAAAAACTGTTTTTT. The chain joins TRBV6-5 to TRBJ1-4; D is uncertain. Germline V CDR1 and CDR2: MNHEY, SVGAGI. The length of the CDR3 is 13 residues. The germline V and J ends were trimmed by 7 bases and 0 bases, with 6 bases remaining between them.